The 22 T cell receptor beta chains reported below all come from one sample, sequenced in a study of CXCR3-negative and CXCR3-positive naive CD8 T cells. The TRB cDNA libraries were prepared by 5' RACE with UMI labels. Reprocessing the 5' RACE reads, TCRdb reports a single entry for every CDR3 protein and omits DNA. In total, the table holds around 50,000 distinct CDR3 sequences. Source material: naive CXCR3- CD8+ T cells from blood. The subset denotes: CD45RO-CCR7+CD27+CD95- naive CD8+ T cells lacking CXCR3 (TNR3-). The receptors stem from a human donor in good health. Some clones in this sample may be carry-over from other donors' samples.

The rearrangement uses TRBV3-1 and TRBJ1-2; TCRdb picks TRBD1, but there is no DNA to check that call. The CDR3 sequence is 16 residues long. CDR1 is LGHDT, CDR2 YNNKEL, per germline (reference sequence). CDR3 loop: CASSQDLRPTLFGYTF.

The chain uses TRBV7-9 and TRBJ2-7; without DNA, the TCRdb call of TRBD1 cannot be checked. This CDR3 is 15 amino acids long. Germline V gene data show CDR1 as SEHNR and CDR2 as FQNEAQ (reference sequence). CDR3 sequence reads: CASRWAGEPSYEQYF. The whole variable domain, remainder taken from reference TRBV7-9 and TRBJ2-7, is DTGVSQNPRHKITKRGQNVTFRCDPISEHNRLYWYRQTLGQGPEFLTYFQNEAQLEKSRLLSDRFSAERPKGSFSTLEIQRTEQGDSAMYLCASRWAGEPSYEQYFGPGTRLTVT.

This chain connects TRBV6-1 to TRBJ2-3; there is no DNA to check the TCRdb D call of TRBD1. Looked up from germline, CDR1 is MNHNS and CDR2 is SASEGT. This CDR3 contains 13 residues. The CDR3 here is CASSEGGTDTQYF.

The rearrangement uses TRBV6-5 and TRBJ1-2. The germline CDR1 and CDR2 sequences are MNHEY and SVGAGI. This CDR3 spans 12 amino acids. The CDR3 sequence: CASRGPDYGYTF.

J is TRBJ2-1 and V is TRBV11-2; checking the TCRdb D call of TRBD1 is not possible without DNA. Looked up from germline, CDR1 is SGHAT and CDR2 is FQNNGV. The CDR3 covers 15 residues. Here the CDR3 reads CASSLYISGGNEQFF.

The V call is TRBV29-1, the J call TRBJ1-1; the TRBD1 assignment by TCRdb is unverifiable without DNA. Germline V CDR1 and CDR2: SQVTM, ANQGSEA. This CDR3 contains 12 residues. The CDR3 sequence is CSVARGTTEAFF.

The genes are TRBV20-1 and TRBJ2-1; the D call from TCRdb, TRBD2, cannot be confirmed without DNA. The CDR3 has 11 amino acids. The germline CDR1 and CDR2 sequences are DFQATT and SNEGSKA (reference sequence). The CDR3 spells CSASEAGGQFF.

This chain links TRBV5-1 with TRBJ2-1. CDR1 and CDR2 from the germline V gene are SGHRS and YFSETQ. The CDR3 has 12 residues. CDR3 loop: CASSLAGDEQFF.

The CDR3 sequence: CASSRGLAETSSHNEQFF. The rearrangement uses TRBV5-1 and TRBJ2-1; as DNA is missing, the TRBD2 call by TCRdb cannot be tested. Looked up from germline, CDR1 is SGHRS and CDR2 is YFSETQ. The length of the CDR3 is 18 residues.

CDR3 residues: CASSSRENQPQHF. The gene calls are TRBV28 and TRBJ1-5; TCRdb gives TRBD1 as the D gene, but with no DNA this cannot be confirmed. The length of the CDR3 is 13 residues. CDR1 is MDHEN, CDR2 SYDVKM, per germline.

This chain uses TRBV6-5 with TRBJ2-3. The germline V gene has CDR1 MNHEY and CDR2 SVGAGI. This CDR3 is built from 13 residues. The CDR3 region is CASSYRGTDTQYF.

The gene calls are TRBV5-6 and TRBJ2-1; the D gene TCRdb calls, TRBD2, cannot be checked with no DNA. The CDR3 contains 13 residues. CDR1 SGHDT and CDR2 YYEEEE come from the germline V gene. The CDR3 sequence: CASSGPLTREQFF.

This chain connects TRBV7-6 to TRBJ1-5; the D call of TRBD1 rests on TCRdb alone, since no DNA is present to check it. This CDR3 spans 16 amino acids. CDR1 and CDR2 (germline): SGHVS, FNYEAQ. The CDR3 spells CASSLGAGGSNQPQHF.

The chain is built from TRBV28 and TRBJ2-1; checking the TCRdb D call of TRBD1 is not possible without DNA. The CDR3 totals 16 residues. Germline lookup yields CDR1 MDHEN and CDR2 SYDVKM. Here the CDR3 reads CASSLLARGAYNEQFF.

The gene calls are TRBV20-1 and TRBJ2-4; lacking DNA, the TRBD1 call made by TCRdb goes unchecked. The CDR3 is made up of 14 amino acids. Germline CDR1 is DFQATT and CDR2 is SNEGSKA (reference sequence). This CDR3 reads CSADPGQGKNIQYF.

The V call is TRBV20-1, the J call TRBJ2-5. The CDR3 is made up of 13 amino acids. Looked up from germline, CDR1 is DFQATT and CDR2 is SNEGSKA (reference sequence). CDR3 protein: CSARPLIQETQYF.

The V gene is TRBV4-1, the J gene TRBJ2-7; TCRdb's assignment of TRBD1 cannot be checked, as there is no DNA. The CDR3 totals 15 residues. CDR1 is MGHRA, CDR2 YSYEKL, per germline. This chain's CDR3 is CASSQTDRATYEQYF.

J is TRBJ2-7 and V is TRBV5-4; lacking DNA, the TRBD1 call made by TCRdb goes unchecked. Germline loops: CDR1 SGHNT, CDR2 YYREEE (reference sequence). This CDR3 region has 13 residues. The CDR3 sequence is CASSSGHPYEQYF.

This chain joins TRBV7-2 and TRBJ2-1. The CDR3 is 15 amino acids. Germline CDR1 reads SGHTA; CDR2 reads FQGNSA. CDR3 sequence reads: CASSLAGGPINEQFF.

The chain combines TRBV25-1 with TRBJ1-6. Germline V gene sequence: CDR1 MGHDK, CDR2 SYGVNS. CDR3 length: 14 amino acids. The chain's CDR3 is CASSVGGERSPLHF.

This CDR3 reads CASSDTRGWSYEQYF. V gene TRBV7-6 combines with J gene TRBJ2-7; the TRBD1 assignment by TCRdb is unverifiable without DNA. Germline CDR1 and CDR2: SGHVS and FNYEAQ. CDR3 size: 15 residues.

V and J are TRBV4-1 and TRBJ1-1. From germline, CDR1 is MGHRA and CDR2 YSYEKL. The CDR3 loop spans 13 amino acids. Here the CDR3 reads CASSQLPNTEAFF.